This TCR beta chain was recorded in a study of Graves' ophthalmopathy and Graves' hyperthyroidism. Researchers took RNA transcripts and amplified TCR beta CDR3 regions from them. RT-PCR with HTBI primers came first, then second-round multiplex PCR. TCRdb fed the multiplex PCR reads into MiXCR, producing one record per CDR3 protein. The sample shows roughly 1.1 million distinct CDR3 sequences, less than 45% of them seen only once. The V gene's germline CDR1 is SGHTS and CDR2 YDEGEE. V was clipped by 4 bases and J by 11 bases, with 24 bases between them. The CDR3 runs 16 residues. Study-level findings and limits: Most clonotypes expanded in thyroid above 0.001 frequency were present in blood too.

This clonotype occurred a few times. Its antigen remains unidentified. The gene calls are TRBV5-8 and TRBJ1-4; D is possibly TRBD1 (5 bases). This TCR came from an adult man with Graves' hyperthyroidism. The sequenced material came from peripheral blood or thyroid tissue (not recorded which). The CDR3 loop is CASSPSGRIDAGKLFF. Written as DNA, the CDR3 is TGTGCCAGCAGCCCCTCGGGACGAATAGACGCTGGGAAACTGTTTTTT.